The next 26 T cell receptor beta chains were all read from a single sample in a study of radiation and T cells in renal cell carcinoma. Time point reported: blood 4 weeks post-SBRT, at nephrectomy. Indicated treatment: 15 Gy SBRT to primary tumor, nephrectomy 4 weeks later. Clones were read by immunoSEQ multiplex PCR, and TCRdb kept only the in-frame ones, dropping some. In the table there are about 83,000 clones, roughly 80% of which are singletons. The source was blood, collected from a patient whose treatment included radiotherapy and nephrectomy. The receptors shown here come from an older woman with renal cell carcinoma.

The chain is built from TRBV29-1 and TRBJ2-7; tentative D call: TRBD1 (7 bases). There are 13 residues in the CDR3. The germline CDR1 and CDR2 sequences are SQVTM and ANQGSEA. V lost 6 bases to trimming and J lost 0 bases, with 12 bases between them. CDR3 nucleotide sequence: TGCAGCGTCAGGGGGGCCCTCTCCTACGAGCAGTACTTC. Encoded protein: CSVRGALSYEQYF.

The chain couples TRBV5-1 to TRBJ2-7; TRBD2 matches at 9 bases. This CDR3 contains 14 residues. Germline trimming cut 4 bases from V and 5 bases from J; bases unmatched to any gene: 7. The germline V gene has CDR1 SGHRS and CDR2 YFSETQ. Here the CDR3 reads CASSPSGGRNEQYF. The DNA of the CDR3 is TGCGCCAGCAGCCCGAGCGGGGGGCGAAACGAGCAGTACTTC.

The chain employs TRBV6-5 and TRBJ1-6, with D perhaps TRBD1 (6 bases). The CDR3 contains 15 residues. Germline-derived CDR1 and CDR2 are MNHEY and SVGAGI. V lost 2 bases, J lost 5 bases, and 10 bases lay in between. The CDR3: CASSYEQGDNSPLHF. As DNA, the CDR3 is TGTGCCAGCAGTTACGAACAGGGTGATAATTCACCCCTCCACTTT.

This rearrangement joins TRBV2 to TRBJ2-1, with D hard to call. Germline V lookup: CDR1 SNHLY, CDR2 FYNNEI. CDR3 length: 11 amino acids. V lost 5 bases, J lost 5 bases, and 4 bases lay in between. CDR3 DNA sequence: TGTGCCAGCAGTTCTCACAATGAGCAGTTCTTC. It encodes CASSSHNEQFF.

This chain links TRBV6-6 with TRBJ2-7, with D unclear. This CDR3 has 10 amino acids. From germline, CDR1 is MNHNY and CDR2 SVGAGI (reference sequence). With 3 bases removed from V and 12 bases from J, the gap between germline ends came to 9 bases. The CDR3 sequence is CASSYTVMYF. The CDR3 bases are TGTGCCAGCAGTTATACGGTGATGTACTTC.

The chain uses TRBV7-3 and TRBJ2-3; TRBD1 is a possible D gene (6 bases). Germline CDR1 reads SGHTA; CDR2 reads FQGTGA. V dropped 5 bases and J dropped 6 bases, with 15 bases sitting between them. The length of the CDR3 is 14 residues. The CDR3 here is CASSVQGNEDTQYF. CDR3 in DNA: TGTGCCAGCAGCGTACAGGGAAATGAGGATACGCAGTATTTT.

CDR3 region: CASNPRDGYNEQFF. CDR3 DNA sequence: TGTGCCAGCAATCCCCGGGACGGGTACAATGAGCAGTTCTTC. J is TRBJ2-1 and V is TRBV28, with D perhaps matching TRBD1 or TRBD2 (5 bases each). This CDR3 is 14 amino acids long. CDR1 and CDR2 (germline): MDHEN, SYDVKM. The V gene lost 7 bases and the J gene lost 4 bases, with 14 bases spanning the gap.

CDR3 region: CASKGGVFGRTNEKLFF. DNA of the CDR3: TGTGCCAGTAAGGGCGGTGTCTTCGGGAGGACTAATGAAAAACTGTTTTTT. The chain links TRBV19 to TRBJ1-4, with no clear D. The germline V and J ends were trimmed by 7 bases and 2 bases, with 20 bases remaining between them. The germline V gene encodes CDR1 LNHDA and CDR2 SQIVND (reference sequence). The CDR3 covers 17 residues.

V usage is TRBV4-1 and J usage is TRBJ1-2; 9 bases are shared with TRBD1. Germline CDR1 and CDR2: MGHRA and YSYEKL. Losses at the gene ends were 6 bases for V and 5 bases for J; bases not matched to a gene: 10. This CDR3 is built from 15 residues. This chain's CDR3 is CASRQGAEGRYGYTF. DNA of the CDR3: TGCGCCAGCAGACAGGGGGCAGAGGGAAGGTATGGCTACACCTTC.

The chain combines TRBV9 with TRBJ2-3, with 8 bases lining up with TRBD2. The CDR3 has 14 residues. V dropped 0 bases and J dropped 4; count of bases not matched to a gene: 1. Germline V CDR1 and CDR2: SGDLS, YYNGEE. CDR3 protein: CASSVAGGPDTQYF. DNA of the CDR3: TGTGCCAGCAGCGTAGCGGGAGGGCCAGATACGCAGTATTTT.

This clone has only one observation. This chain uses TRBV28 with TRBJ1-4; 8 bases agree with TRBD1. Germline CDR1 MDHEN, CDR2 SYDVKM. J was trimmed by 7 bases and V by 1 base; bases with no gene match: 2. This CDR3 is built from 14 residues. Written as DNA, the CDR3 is TGTGCCAGCAGTTTATTGACAGGGGTTGAAAAACTGTTTTTT. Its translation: CASSLLTGVEKLFF.

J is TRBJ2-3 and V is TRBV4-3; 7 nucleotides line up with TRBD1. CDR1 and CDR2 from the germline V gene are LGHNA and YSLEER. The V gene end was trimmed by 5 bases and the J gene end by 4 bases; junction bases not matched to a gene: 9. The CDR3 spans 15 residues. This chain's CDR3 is CASSAQQGWADTQYF. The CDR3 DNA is TGCGCCAGCAGCGCTCAACAGGGGTGGGCAGATACGCAGTATTTT.

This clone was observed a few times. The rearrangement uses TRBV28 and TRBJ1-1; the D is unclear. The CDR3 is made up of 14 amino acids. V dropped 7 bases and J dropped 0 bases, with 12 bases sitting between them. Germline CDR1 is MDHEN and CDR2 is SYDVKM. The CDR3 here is CASKDLLMNTEAFF. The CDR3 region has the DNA TGTGCCAGCAAGGACCTCCTGATGAACACTGAAGCTTTCTTT. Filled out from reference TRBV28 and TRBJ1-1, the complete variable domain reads DVKVTQSSRYLVKRTGEKVFLECVQDMDHENMFWYRQDPGLGLRLIYFSYDVKMKEKGDIPEGYSVSREKKERFSLILESASTNQTSMYLCASKDLLMNTEAFFGQGTRLTVV.

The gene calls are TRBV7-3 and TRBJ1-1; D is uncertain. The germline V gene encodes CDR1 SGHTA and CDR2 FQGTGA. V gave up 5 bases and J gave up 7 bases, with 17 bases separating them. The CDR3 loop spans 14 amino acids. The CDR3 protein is CASSAYSSTLEAFF. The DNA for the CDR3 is TGTGCCAGCAGCGCTTACAGCAGTACCCTTGAAGCTTTCTTT.

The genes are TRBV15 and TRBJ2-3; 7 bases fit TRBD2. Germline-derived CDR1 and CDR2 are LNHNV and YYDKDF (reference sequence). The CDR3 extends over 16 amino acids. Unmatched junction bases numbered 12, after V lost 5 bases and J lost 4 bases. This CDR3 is CATSESAGLAADTQYF. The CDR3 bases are TGTGCCACCAGCGAATCAGCGGGGCTAGCCGCAGATACGCAGTATTTT.

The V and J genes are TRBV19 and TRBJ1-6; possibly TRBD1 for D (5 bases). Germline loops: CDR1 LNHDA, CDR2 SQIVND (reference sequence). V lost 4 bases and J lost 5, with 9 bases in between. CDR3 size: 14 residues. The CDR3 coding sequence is TGTGCCAGTAGTAGAGGAGGGGATAATTCACCCCTCCACTTT. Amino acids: CASSRGGDNSPLHF.

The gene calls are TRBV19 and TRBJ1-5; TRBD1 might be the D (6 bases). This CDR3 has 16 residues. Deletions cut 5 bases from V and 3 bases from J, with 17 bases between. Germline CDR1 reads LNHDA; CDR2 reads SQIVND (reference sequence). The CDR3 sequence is CASSLQTGAINQPQHF. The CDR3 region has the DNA TGTGCCAGTAGTCTACAGACAGGAGCTATCAATCAGCCCCAGCATTTT. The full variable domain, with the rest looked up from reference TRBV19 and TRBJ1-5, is DGGITQSPKYLFRKEGQNVTLSCEQNLNHDAMYWYRQDPGQGLRLIYYSQIVNDFQKGDIAEGYSVSREKKESFPLTVTSAQKNPTAFYLCASSLQTGAINQPQHFGDGTRLSIL.

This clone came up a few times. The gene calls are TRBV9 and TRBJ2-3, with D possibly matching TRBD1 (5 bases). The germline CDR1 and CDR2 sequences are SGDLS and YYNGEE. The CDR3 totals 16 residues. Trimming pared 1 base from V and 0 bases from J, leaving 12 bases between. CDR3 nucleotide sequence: TGTGCCAGCAGCGTATTAGGGGCCGCCAGCACAGATACGCAGTATTTT. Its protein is CASSVLGAASTDTQYF.

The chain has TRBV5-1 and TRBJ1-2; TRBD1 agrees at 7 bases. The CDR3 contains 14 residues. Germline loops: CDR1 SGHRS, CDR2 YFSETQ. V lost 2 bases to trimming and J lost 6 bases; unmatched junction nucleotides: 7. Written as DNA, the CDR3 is TGCGCCAGCAGCTTATTAACAGGGGAGGATGGCTACACCTTC. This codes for CASSLLTGEDGYTF.

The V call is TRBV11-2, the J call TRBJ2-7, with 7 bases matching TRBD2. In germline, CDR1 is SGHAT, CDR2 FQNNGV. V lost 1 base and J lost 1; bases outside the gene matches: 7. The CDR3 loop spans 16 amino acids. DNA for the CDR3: TGTGCCAGCAGCTTAGCCCCAGGCGGGAGTTCCTACGAGCAGTACTTC. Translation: CASSLAPGGSSYEQYF. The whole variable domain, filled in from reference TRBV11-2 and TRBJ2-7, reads EAGVAQSPRYKIIEKRQSVAFWCNPISGHATLYWYQQILGQGPKLLIQFQNNGVVDDSQLPKDRFSAERLKGVDSTLKIQPAKLEDSAVYLCASSLAPGGSSYEQYFGPGTRLTVT.

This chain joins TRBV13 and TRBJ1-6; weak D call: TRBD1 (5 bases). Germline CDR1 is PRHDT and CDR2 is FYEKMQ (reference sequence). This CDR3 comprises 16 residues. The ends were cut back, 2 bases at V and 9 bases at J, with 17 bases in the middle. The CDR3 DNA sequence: TGTGCCAGCAGCTTAACTAGTTGGGACGGATTTTCACCCCTCCACTTT. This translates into CASSLTSWDGFSPLHF.

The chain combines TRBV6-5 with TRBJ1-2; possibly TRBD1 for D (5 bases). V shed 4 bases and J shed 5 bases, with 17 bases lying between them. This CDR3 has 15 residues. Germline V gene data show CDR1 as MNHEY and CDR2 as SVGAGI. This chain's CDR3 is CASSWDPPGVYGYTF. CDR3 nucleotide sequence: TGTGCCAGCAGTTGGGACCCACCGGGTGTTTATGGCTACACCTTC.

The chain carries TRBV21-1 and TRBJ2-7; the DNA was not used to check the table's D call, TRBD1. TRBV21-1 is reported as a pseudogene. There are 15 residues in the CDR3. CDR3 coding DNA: TGTGCCAGCAGCAAAGGGGGACAGGGCCCCCTAGAGCAGTACTTC. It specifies CASSKGGQGPLEQYF.

CDR3 in DNA: TGTGCCAGCAGTTTAACTAGCGGGAGTTCGACCTACGAGCAGTACTTC. Residues: CASSLTSGSSTYEQYF. This sequence joins TRBV27 and TRBJ2-7; 11 nucleotides match TRBD2. Looked up from germline, CDR1 is MNHEY and CDR2 is SMNVEV (reference sequence). The CDR3 sequence is 16 residues long. V was clipped by 2 bases and J by 2 bases; unmatched bases: 5.

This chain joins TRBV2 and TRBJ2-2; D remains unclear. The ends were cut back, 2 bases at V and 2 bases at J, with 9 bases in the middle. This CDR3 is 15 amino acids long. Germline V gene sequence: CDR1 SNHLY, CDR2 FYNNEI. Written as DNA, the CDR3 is TGTGCCAGCAGTGAACTACAACTAAACACCGGGGAGCTGTTTTTT. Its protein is CASSELQLNTGELFF.

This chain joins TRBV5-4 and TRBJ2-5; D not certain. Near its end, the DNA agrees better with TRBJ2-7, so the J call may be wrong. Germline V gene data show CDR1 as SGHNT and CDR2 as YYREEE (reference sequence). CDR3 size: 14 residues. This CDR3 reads CASSLDGEAYEQYF. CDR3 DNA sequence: TGTGCCAGCAGCTTGGATGGGGAAGCCTACGAGCAGTACTTC.